This passage covers 20 T cell receptor beta chains from one sample sequenced in a study of T cell repertoires in cytomegalovirus infection. TCRdb fed the reads into MiXCR, producing one record per CDR3 protein. The sample has some 700,000 distinct CDR3 sequences, about 40% seen once. What was sequenced was PBMCs. These receptors originate from a human donor in good health (CMV status not recorded). Some clones in this sample may be carry-over from other donors' samples.

Only one count was recorded for this clonotype. V is TRBV5-1 and J is TRBJ2-5; TRBD2 matches at 8 bases. V shed 3 bases and J 2 bases; nucleotides not matched to a gene: 3. Germline V gene lookup returns CDR1 SGHRS and CDR2 YFSETQ. CDR3 size: 14 residues. The CDR3 is CASSWGGGQETQYF. In DNA, the CDR3 is TGCGCCAGCAGCTGGGGCGGGGGGCAAGAGACCCAGTACTTC.

The table lists this clonotype with many counts. This chain's CDR3 is CASSLLAPNANVLTF. The CDR3 bases are TGTGCCAGCAGTTTATTGGCTCCCAACGCCAACGTCCTGACTTTC. The chain combines TRBV28 with TRBJ2-6; D uncertain. Trimming took 1 base from V and 7 from J, leaving 11 bases between them. CDR1 and CDR2 (germline): MDHEN, SYDVKM. CDR3 length: 15 residues.

V is TRBV12-3 or TRBV12-4 and J is TRBJ2-7; TRBD1 is a possible D gene (6 bases). The CDR3 is 14 residues long. Trimming took 6 bases from V and 2 from J, leaving 14 bases between them. CDR3 nucleotides: TGTGCCAGCAGCAAAAGGGACACAGCCTACGAGCAGTACTTC. The encoded protein is CASSKRDTAYEQYF.

V is TRBV6-2 or TRBV6-3 and J is TRBJ2-7; the D gene is possibly TRBD1 (5 bases). The CDR3 has 14 residues. V was trimmed by 3 bases and J by 4 bases, leaving 13 bases between them. The germline CDR1 and CDR2 sequences are MNHEY and SVGEGT. As DNA, the CDR3 is TGTGCCAGCAGTTATCGACAGCTGAAATACGAGCAGTACTTC. Its translation is CASSYRQLKYEQYF.

In this sample, this clonotype turned up many times. The V gene is TRBV7-2, the J gene TRBJ1-5; 7 positions agree with TRBD1. This CDR3 comprises 14 residues. Germline loops: CDR1 SGHTA, CDR2 FQGNSA. Germline trimming cut 5 bases from V and 0 bases from J; bases unmatched to any gene: 1. CDR3 DNA sequence: TGTGCCAGCAGCACAGGGGCTAGCAATCAGCCCCAGCATTTT. This translates into CASSTGASNQPQHF. The complete variable domain, with remaining parts taken from reference TRBV7-2 and TRBJ1-5, reads GAGVSQSPSNKVTEKGKDVELRCDPISGHTALYWYRQSLGQGLEFLIYFQGNSAPDKSGLPSDRFSAERTGGSVSTLTIQRTQQEDSAVYLCASSTGASNQPQHFGDGTRLSIL.

DNA for the CDR3: TGTGCCAGCAGCTTGGTTAGGGGGCGCCGTGGTGAAGCTTTCTTT. Translated, it gives CASSLVRGRRGEAFF. This chain joins TRBV5-6 and TRBJ1-1; 7 bases align to TRBD1. With 0 bases clipped from V and 7 bases from J, the junction kept 9 bases outside the gene matches. CDR3 length equals 15 residues. CDR1 is SGHDT and CDR2 is YYEEEE in the germline V gene.

This clonotype has a handful of counts. This chain connects TRBV4-1 to TRBJ2-7; D remains ambiguous. The CDR3 has 15 amino acids. V was pared by 1 base and J by 0 bases, with 10 bases between. Germline CDR1 is MGHRA and CDR2 is YSYEKL. CDR3 in amino acids: CASSQGAGDSYEQYF. The CDR3 DNA is TGCGCCAGCAGCCAAGGCGCAGGTGACTCCTACGAGCAGTACTTC.

This clonotype was observed a few times. The chain joins TRBV27 to TRBJ2-4; D possibly corresponds to TRBD1 (5 bases). The CDR3 consists of 16 residues. Trimming left V 2 bases short and J 1 base short, with 12 bases between. Germline-derived CDR1 and CDR2 are MNHEY and SMNVEV (reference sequence). CDR3 residues: CASSLGAASAKNIQYF. The CDR3 region has the DNA TGTGCCAGCAGTTTAGGGGCAGCCTCCGCCAAAAACATTCAGTACTTC.

The chain combines TRBV7-8 with TRBJ2-1, with 14 bases that match TRBD2. CDR1 is SGHVS and CDR2 is FQNEAQ in the germline V gene. The CDR3 consists of 19 residues. V was clipped by 3 bases and J by 8 bases; unmatched bases: 15. The CDR3 reads CASSLPGLAGVPYNDEQFF. The CDR3 nucleotides read TGTGCCAGCAGCTTGCCGGGACTAGCGGGAGTCCCCTACAATGATGAGCAGTTCTTC.

The chain recombines TRBV7-3 with TRBJ2-7; weak D call: TRBD2 (6 bases). CDR3 length: 15 residues. V was pared by 1 base and J by 3 bases, with 13 bases between. CDR1 is SGHTA and CDR2 is FQGTGA in the germline V gene. Here the CDR3 DNA reads TGTGCCAGCAGCTTAATTGGCGGGGCCTACTACGAGCAGTACTTC. Translated, it gives CASSLIGGAYYEQYF.

This clonotype was observed a handful of times. V is TRBV10-3 and J is TRBJ2-7; no clear D gene. Looked up from germline, CDR1 is ENHRY and CDR2 is SYGVKD. The V end lost 0 bases, the J end lost 3 bases, and 9 bases lay between the germline ends. The CDR3 has 14 residues. CDR3 sequence: CAISESRTDYEQYF. CDR3 DNA sequence: TGTGCCATCAGTGAGTCGCGGACGGACTACGAGCAGTACTTC.

For this clonotype: One base away lies a much larger clone, so this may be a sequencing read error. For the CDR3, the DNA is TGTGCCAGCAGCTTAGTAAATCCAGGGGTGTCGGTAGGCTACACCTTC. This encodes CASSLVNPGVSVGYTF. The chain joins TRBV7-8 to TRBJ1-2; tentative D call: TRBD1 (6 bases). Trimming left V 1 base short and J 8 bases short, with 20 bases between. The CDR3 runs to 16 residues. Per germline, CDR1 SGHVS and CDR2 FQNEAQ.

This clonotype was counted between two and nine times. The chain uses TRBV7-3 and TRBJ2-5; a weak D match, TRBD1 (6 bases). The V end lost 5 bases, the J end lost 5 bases, and 12 bases lay between the germline ends. The CDR3 consists of 13 residues. Germline assignment: CDR1 SGHTA and CDR2 FQGTGA. CDR3 region: CASSHYREETQYF. The CDR3 DNA reads as TGTGCCAGCAGCCACTACAGGGAGGAGACCCAGTACTTC.

This clonotype has a handful of counts. The chain joins TRBV19 to TRBJ1-1; 11 bases line up with TRBD1. The ends lost 6 bases at V and 4 bases at J; junction bases unmatched: 7. This CDR3 is built from 15 residues. CDR1 and CDR2 (germline): LNHDA, SQIVND (reference sequence). DNA of the CDR3: TGTGCCAGTAGCAGAGGGACAGGGGGGCTCACTGAAGCTTTCTTT. Translation: CASSRGTGGLTEAFF.

Many counts were recorded for this clonotype. Here the CDR3 DNA reads TGTGCCAGCAGCCCCGGGACGCGTATGAACACTGAAGCTTTCTTT. Translation: CASSPGTRMNTEAFF. The gene calls are TRBV7-2 and TRBJ1-1, with D tentatively TRBD1 (5 bases). V was shortened by 5 bases and J by 0 bases, with 13 bases between the two germline ends. The germline CDR1 and CDR2 sequences are SGHTA and FQGNSA. The CDR3 totals 15 residues. Full variable domain (outside the CDR3, taken from reference TRBV7-2 and TRBJ1-1): GAGVSQSPSNKVTEKGKDVELRCDPISGHTALYWYRQSLGQGLEFLIYFQGNSAPDKSGLPSDRFSAERTGGSVSTLTIQRTQQEDSAVYLCASSPGTRMNTEAFFGQGTRLTVV.

The gene calls are TRBV7-2 and TRBJ2-2; 16 bases are shared with TRBD2. The CDR3 loop spans 17 amino acids. V was pared by 6 bases and J by 5 bases, with 6 bases of the junction left unmatched. Germline V gene lookup returns CDR1 SGHTA and CDR2 FQGNSA. The CDR3: CASSSGLAGGRTGELFF. DNA of the CDR3: TGTGCCAGCAGTTCGGGACTAGCGGGGGGGCGTACCGGGGAGCTGTTTTTT.

This sequence joins TRBV6-5 and TRBJ2-7; the D is unclear. This CDR3 contains 15 residues. Trimming removed 0 bases at V and 2 bases at J, with 11 bases between. Germline values: CDR1 MNHEY, CDR2 SVGAGI. CDR3 sequence: CASSYSEPLTYEQYF. The CDR3 DNA is TGTGCCAGCAGTTACTCTGAGCCGCTAACCTACGAGCAGTACTTC.

Comment on this clonotype: An end of the junction does not agree with germline; a read error may underlie this. V gene TRBV12-3 or TRBV12-4 combines with J gene TRBJ2-1; 7 bases agree with TRBD2. This CDR3 has 16 residues. DNA for the CDR3: TGTGCCAGCAGCCCATTAGTAGCGGGCCACTACAATGAGCCGTTCTTC. Translating gives CASSPLVAGHYNEPFF.

In regard to this clonotype: This may stem from a read error, because a much larger clone lies one nucleotide away. The CDR3 loop reads CASRRGGGYGYTF. The CDR3 bases are TGTGCCAGCAGGAGAGGGGGCGGCTATGGCTACACCTTC. The chain has TRBV28 and TRBJ1-2; 7 bases align to TRBD1. V shed 6 bases, J shed 4 bases, and the junction held 5 bases outside the gene matches. The CDR3 has 13 amino acids. Germline V gives CDR1 MDHEN, CDR2 SYDVKM.

This clonotype was observed many times. V gene TRBV7-9 combines with J gene TRBJ2-3; 14 positions agree with TRBD2. The CDR3 runs to 16 residues. J was trimmed by 2 bases and V by 5 bases; bases with no gene match: 3. Germline V gives CDR1 SEHNR, CDR2 FQNEAQ (reference sequence). DNA for the CDR3: TGTGCCAGCAGCCCGGGACTAGCGGGGGTCACAGATACGCAGTATTTT. Residues: CASSPGLAGVTDTQYF.